The 21 T cell receptor beta chains reported below all come from one sample, sequenced in a study of spatial heterogeneity in lung cancer. Noted time point: sample taken at primary tumor resection. TCRdb re-derived calls from the 5' RACE reads in MiXCR, one entry per CDR3 protein. The sample yields about 35,000 distinct CDR3 sequences, under 4% seen once. The sample was normal lung tissue next to the tumor, taken at surgery. These receptors were obtained from a male donor with early-stage non-small cell lung cancer.

The sample holds many counts of this clonotype. This chain connects TRBV4-1 to TRBJ2-1, with 10 bases matching TRBD1. J was trimmed by 10 bases and V by 6 bases; bases with no gene match: 12. The CDR3 is 15 amino acids. The V gene's germline CDR1 is MGHRA and CDR2 YSYEKL. The CDR3 nucleotides are TGCGCCAGCAGTGCGGGACAGGGGAATCAGAGGGAGCAGTTCTTC. Its translation: CASSAGQGNQREQFF.

This clonotype occurred many times. The rearrangement uses TRBV10-3 and TRBJ2-1, with 8 bases aligning to TRBD2. Germline CDR1 ENHRY, CDR2 SYGVKD. Unmatched junction bases numbered 11, after V lost 6 bases and J lost 7 bases. The CDR3 is 15 amino acids. For the CDR3, the DNA is TGTGCCATCAGCCCGGGACTAGTAAGGGAGAATGAGCAGTTCTTC. Encoded protein: CAISPGLVRENEQFF.

The rearrangement links TRBV13 to TRBJ2-1; possibly TRBD1 for D (6 bases). V was pared by 2 bases and J by 7 bases, with 12 bases between. The germline V gene has CDR1 PRHDT and CDR2 FYEKMQ (reference sequence). The CDR3 extends over 14 amino acids. CDR3 DNA sequence: TGTGCCAGCAGCTTAATCGCCAGGGGTAATGAGCAGTTCTTC. It encodes CASSLIARGNEQFF.

The table lists this clonotype with many counts. V usage is TRBV20-1 and J usage is TRBJ2-3; 16 bases line up with TRBD2. CDR1 and CDR2 from the germline V gene are DFQATT and SNEGSKA (reference sequence). The CDR3 consists of 16 residues. The V gene end was trimmed by 6 bases and the J gene end by 4 bases; junction bases not matched to a gene: 7. The chain's CDR3 is CSATPGLAGGADTQYF. The CDR3 region has the DNA TGCAGTGCCACGCCGGGACTAGCGGGAGGGGCAGATACGCAGTATTTT.

This clonotype was counted only a few times. This chain uses TRBV6-5 with TRBJ2-1; TRBD2 is a possible D gene (6 bases). Trimming cost V 6 bases and J 0 bases, with 15 bases left between them. The length of the CDR3 is 16 residues. The germline V gene has CDR1 MNHEY and CDR2 SVGAGI. CDR3 in amino acids: CASRIVAASSYNEQFF. CDR3 DNA: TGTGCCAGCAGGATAGTAGCGGCTAGCTCCTACAATGAGCAGTTCTTC.

This clonotype has at least ten counts. The chain is built from TRBV7-9 and TRBJ1-2; no reliable D call. V shed 3 bases and J shed 4 bases, with 9 bases lying between them. Germline V gives CDR1 SEHNR, CDR2 FQNEAQ (reference sequence). The CDR3 loop spans 13 amino acids. The CDR3 reads CASSFTGSYGYTF. The DNA for the CDR3 is TGTGCCAGCAGCTTTACGGGTTCCTATGGCTACACCTTC.

This clonotype was seen at least ten times. V and J are TRBV2 and TRBJ1-2, with D perhaps TRBD1 (6 bases). The CDR3 is 14 amino acids. Trimming removed 8 bases at V and 3 bases at J, with 16 bases between. The germline V gene has CDR1 SNHLY and CDR2 FYNNEI. The CDR3, as DNA: TGTGCCAGCGGGGGCCGGTCTAGGGACTATGGCTACACCTTC. Residues: CASGGRSRDYGYTF.

This clonotype turned up a few times. This chain uses TRBV6-1 with TRBJ2-3, with D unclear. V was shortened by 4 bases and J by 4 bases, with 15 bases between the two germline ends. The V gene's germline CDR1 is MNHNS and CDR2 SASEGT. CDR3 length: 15 residues. CDR3 in DNA: TGTGCCAGCAGTGCCTCGCCAAGTTATGCAGATACGCAGTATTTT. Protein product: CASSASPSYADTQYF.

In this sample, this clonotype turned up many times. The rearrangement joins TRBV4-2 to TRBJ2-3, with 12 bases that match TRBD2. Germline lookup yields CDR1 LGHNA and CDR2 YNFKEQ. After removal of 0 bases from V and 4 bases from J, the junction contained 2 bases not matched to a gene. The CDR3 consists of 16 residues. CDR3 in amino acids: CASSQDTSGRSDTQYF. CDR3 coding DNA: TGTGCCAGCAGCCAAGACACTAGCGGGAGGTCAGATACGCAGTATTTT.

This clonotype was seen ten or more times. The V call is TRBV15, the J call TRBJ1-2; D remains unclear. CDR3 length equals 16 residues. Trimming took off 4 bases at V and 4 bases at J, with 19 bases between the two ends. The germline V gene has CDR1 LNHNV and CDR2 YYDKDF (reference sequence). The CDR3 protein is CATSNPAQSNTYGYTF. CDR3 DNA: TGTGCCACCAGCAACCCGGCACAGAGTAATACCTATGGCTACACCTTC.

The sample holds many counts of this clonotype. V is TRBV7-9 and J is TRBJ2-1, with D tentatively TRBD1 or TRBD2 (5 bases each). V lost 5 bases to trimming and J lost 0 bases, with 14 bases between them. This CDR3 region has 16 residues. Germline V gene lookup returns CDR1 SEHNR and CDR2 FQNEAQ (reference sequence). CDR3 region: CASSRGTQSSYNEQFF. CDR3 sequence (DNA): TGTGCCAGCAGCCGGGGCACTCAAAGCTCCTACAATGAGCAGTTCTTC.

Many counts were recorded for this clonotype. This CDR3 is CASSRGTATNQPQHF. In DNA, the CDR3 is TGTGCCAGCAGCCGAGGGACAGCCACTAATCAGCCCCAGCATTTT. This chain links TRBV12-3 or TRBV12-4 with TRBJ1-5; 7 positions agree with TRBD1. This CDR3 contains 15 residues. V lost 6 bases and J lost 4; bases outside the gene matches: 9.

This clonotype was seen many times. The J gene is TRBJ1-5, the V gene TRBV10-2; D is undetermined. The V end was cut by 9 bases, the J end by 0 bases, with 6 bases between. The CDR3 consists of 12 residues. CDR1 is WSHSY, CDR2 SAAADI, per germline. The CDR3 region is CASQHSNQPQHF. The CDR3 bases are TGCGCCAGTCAGCATAGCAATCAGCCCCAGCATTTT.

This clonotype was found many times. The CDR3 region has the DNA TGCGCCAGCAGCTGGAGCAGGGTATCCGGCACAGATACGCAGTATTTT. Its protein is CASSWSRVSGTDTQYF. This chain links TRBV5-1 with TRBJ2-3; tentative D call: TRBD1 (5 bases). Germline V gene data show CDR1 as SGHRS and CDR2 as YFSETQ. The CDR3 is 16 residues long. The V gene lost 3 bases and the J gene lost 1 base, with 15 bases spanning the gap. Combining the CDR3 with reference TRBV5-1 and TRBJ2-3 gives the whole variable domain KAGVTQTPRYLIKTRGQQVTLSCSPISGHRSVSWYQQTPGQGLQFLFEYFSETQRNKGNFPGRFSGRQFSNSRSEMNVSTLELGDSALYLCASSWSRVSGTDTQYFGPGTRLTVL.

This clonotype was observed many times. V usage is TRBV7-9 and J usage is TRBJ1-6; TRBD1 is a possible D gene (6 bases). Trimming cost V 3 bases and J 8 bases, with 14 bases left between them. The V gene's germline CDR1 is SEHNR and CDR2 FQNEAQ (reference sequence). The CDR3 is made up of 15 amino acids. CDR3 sequence reads: CASSFLDSIDSPLHF. The CDR3 DNA sequence: TGTGCCAGCAGCTTTCTGGACAGCATAGATTCACCCCTCCACTTT.

This clonotype was detected ten times or more. The genes are TRBV12-3 or TRBV12-4 and TRBJ1-5, with D hard to call. The CDR3 consists of 13 residues. V was pared by 3 bases and J by 3 bases, with 6 bases between. For the CDR3, the DNA is TGTGCCAGCAGTTTTTCTCCCAATCAGCCCCAGCATTTT. Translation: CASSFSPNQPQHF.

The chain couples TRBV11-2 to TRBJ2-3; D not resolved. CDR3 size: 13 residues. CDR1 is SGHAT, CDR2 FQNNGV, per germline. V was cut by 5 bases and J by 4 bases, with 10 bases left in between. The CDR3 here is CASSPIGPDTQYF. The CDR3 coding sequence is TGTGCCAGCAGCCCCATAGGGCCAGATACGCAGTATTTT.

This clonotype appeared many times. V gene TRBV2 combines with J gene TRBJ2-6, with a weak D call TRBD1 (6 bases). Germline CDR1 is SNHLY and CDR2 is FYNNEI. The length of the CDR3 is 15 residues. V lost 6 bases and J 2 bases, leaving 11 bases between the germline ends. The CDR3 reads CASRKQGTGANVLTF. The CDR3 region has the DNA TGTGCCAGCAGGAAACAGGGAACTGGGGCCAACGTCCTGACTTTC. The full variable domain, completed using reference TRBV2 and TRBJ2-6, is EPEVTQTPSHQVTQMGQEVILRCVPISNHLYFYWYRQILGQKVEFLVSFYNNEISEKSEIFDDQFSVERPDGSNFTLKIRSTKLEDSAMYFCASRKQGTGANVLTFGAGSRLTVL.

This clonotype was recorded at least ten times. This chain links TRBV30 with TRBJ2-1, with 8 bases identical to TRBD2. Per the germline V gene, CDR1 is GTSNPN and CDR2 is SVGIG (reference sequence). The V and J ends lost 2 bases and 7 bases, in that order; junction bases with no gene match: 4. The CDR3 is 13 amino acids. The CDR3 is CAWSSGSINEQFF. The DNA of the CDR3 is TGTGCCTGGAGTAGCGGGAGCATTAATGAGCAGTTCTTC. Combining the CDR3 with reference TRBV30 and TRBJ2-1 gives the whole variable domain SQTIHQWPATLVQPVGSPLSLECTVEGTSNPNLYWYRQAAGRGLQLLFYSVGIGQISSEVPQNLSASRPQDRQFILSSKKLLLSDSGFYLCAWSSGSINEQFFGPGTRLTVL.

This clonotype was recorded many times. The rearrangement links TRBV5-1 to TRBJ2-3, with a weak D call TRBD2 (5 bases). The CDR3 sequence is 13 residues long. Germline V gives CDR1 SGHRS, CDR2 YFSETQ. V was pared by 5 bases and J by 4 bases, with 11 bases between. The CDR3 loop reads CASSSLAADTQYF. CDR3 DNA: TGCGCCAGCAGTTCCCTAGCAGCAGATACGCAGTATTTT. The full variable domain, in which reference TRBV5-1 and TRBJ2-3 provide the parts outside the CDR3, is KAGVTQTPRYLIKTRGQQVTLSCSPISGHRSVSWYQQTPGQGLQFLFEYFSETQRNKGNFPGRFSGRQFSNSRSEMNVSTLELGDSALYLCASSSLAADTQYFGPGTRLTVL.

The J gene is TRBJ1-4, the V gene TRBV2, with 7 bases identical to TRBD1. The CDR3 extends over 13 amino acids. The junction had 9 bases not matched to a gene; V was cut back by 7 bases and J by 10 bases. Germline V gives CDR1 SNHLY, CDR2 FYNNEI. CDR3 sequence reads: CASKTGEAVKLFF. DNA of the CDR3: TGTGCCAGCAAAACAGGGGAGGCCGTAAAACTGTTTTTT.